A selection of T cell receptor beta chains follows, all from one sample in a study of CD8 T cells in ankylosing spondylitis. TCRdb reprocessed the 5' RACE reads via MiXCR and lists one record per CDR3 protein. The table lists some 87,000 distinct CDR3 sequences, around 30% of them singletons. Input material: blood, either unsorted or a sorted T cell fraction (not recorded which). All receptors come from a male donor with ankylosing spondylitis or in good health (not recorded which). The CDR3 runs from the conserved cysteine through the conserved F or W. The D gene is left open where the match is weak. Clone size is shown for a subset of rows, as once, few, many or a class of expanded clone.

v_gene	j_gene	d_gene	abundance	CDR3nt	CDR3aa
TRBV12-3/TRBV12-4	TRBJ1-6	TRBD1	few	TGTGCCAGCAGCCGGGGACAGCCCAATTCACCCCTCCACTTT	CASSRGQPNSPLHF
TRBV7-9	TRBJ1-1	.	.	TGTGCCAGCAGCCCATTGACAGGAAACACTGAAGCTTTCTTT	CASSPLTGNTEAFF
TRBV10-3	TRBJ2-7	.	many	TGTGCCATCAGTGAGAGGGGCGGCGAGCAGTACTTC	CAISERGGEQYF
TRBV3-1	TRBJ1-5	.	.	TGTGCCAGCAGCCAAGATCTCCAGGTCCAGCCCCAGCATTTT	CASSQDLQVQPQHF
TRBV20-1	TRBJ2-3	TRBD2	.	TGCAGTGCAACTACCGGGACTAGCGGGGGGTTGGATACGCAGTATTTT	CSATTGTSGGLDTQYF
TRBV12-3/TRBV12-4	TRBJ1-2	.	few	TGTGCCAGCAGCCCGAGCGGGGTCCTCTATGGCTACACCTTC	CASSPSGVLYGYTF
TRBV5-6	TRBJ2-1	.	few	TGTGCCAGCGGTTCTCAGGGGACCAACAATGAGCAGTTCTTC	CASGSQGTNNEQFF
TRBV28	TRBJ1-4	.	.	TGTGCCAGCACTCCAGAAAAGGACGGCAATAATGAAAAACTGTTTTTT	CASTPEKDGNNEKLFF
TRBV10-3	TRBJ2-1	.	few	TGTGCCATCAGTGAGTCCGCGAAGATAAATGAGCAGTTCTTC	CAISESAKINEQFF
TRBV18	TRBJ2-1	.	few	TGTGCCAGCTCACAGGCGAGCTCCTACAATGAGCAGTTCTTC	CASSQASSYNEQFF
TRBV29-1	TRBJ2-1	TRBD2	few	TGCAGCGTTGAACTAGCGGATCTGTACAATGAGCAGTTCTTC	CSVELADLYNEQFF
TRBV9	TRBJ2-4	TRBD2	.	TGTGCCAGCAGCGCGAGACTAGCGGGAGCACCAGAAGAAAACATTCAGTACTTC	CASSARLAGAPEENIQYF
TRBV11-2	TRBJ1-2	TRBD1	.	TGTGCCAGCAGCATAAGTCCCGGGACAGGATTTGGCTACACCTTC	CASSISPGTGFGYTF
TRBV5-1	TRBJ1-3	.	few	TGCGCCAGCAGCTTGGGGTCCGGACAGAAATATTTT	CASSLGSGQKYF
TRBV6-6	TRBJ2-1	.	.	TGTGCCAGCAGTTACTCCATTATCCAGTTCTTC	CASSYSIIQFF
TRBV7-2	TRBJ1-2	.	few	TGTGCCTCCGGGTCCGGGTATGTCCACACCTTC	CASGSGYVHTF
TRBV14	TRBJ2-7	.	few	TGTGCCAGCGGGACGAGATACGAGCAGTACTTC	CASGTRYEQYF
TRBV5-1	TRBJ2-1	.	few	TGCGCCAGCAGCTTGGACGTGGTCAATGAGCAGTTCTTC	CASSLDVVNEQFF
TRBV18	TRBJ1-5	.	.	TGTGCCAGCTCACCACTACAGGTCAGCAATCAGCCCCAGCATTTT	CASSPLQVSNQPQHF
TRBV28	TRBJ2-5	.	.	TGTGCCAGCAGACGTGGGGGGGGCGGAGAGACCCAGTACTTC	CASRRGGGGETQYF
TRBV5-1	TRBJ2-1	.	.	TGCGCCAGCAGCCCGGGCAGGGGCTACAATGAGCAGTTCTTC	CASSPGRGYNEQFF
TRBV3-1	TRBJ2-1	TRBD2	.	TGTGCCAGCAGCCAAGATAGCGGGTCCTACAATGAGCAGTTCTTC	CASSQDSGSYNEQFF
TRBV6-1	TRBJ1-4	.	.	TGTGCCAGCAGCCAGGGCTATGCAACTAATGAAAAACTGTTTTTT	CASSQGYATNEKLFF
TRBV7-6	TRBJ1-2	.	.	TGTGCCAGCAGCTTAGTGAACGAATATGGCTACACCTTC	CASSLVNEYGYTF
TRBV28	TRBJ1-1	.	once	TGTGCCAGCAGTTTTATGACTGAAGCTTTCTTT	CASSFMTEAFF
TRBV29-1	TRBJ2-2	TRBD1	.	TGCAGCGGTCTGACAGGGCTCTCAGGGACCGGGGAGCTGTTTTTT	CSGLTGLSGTGELFF